Reported below is one TCR beta chain. Per the original methods: Estimates of nucleated cell counts were drawn from the amplification of reference gene primers. Libraries were prepared by immunoSEQ multiplex PCR; TCRdb keeps only in-frame clonotypes and omits some of them. For V, J and clone size, that table is used; D and trimming come from the DNA. The sample lists over 200,000 clones, 80% to 85% occurring once. This sample is part of a study of blood T cell repertoires in COVID-19. The wider study: The United States, Italy and Spain were the sources of the acute and convalescent COVID-19 samples.

V lost 4 bases to trimming and J lost 6 bases, with 4 bases between them. Germline assignment: CDR1 SGHVS and CDR2 FNYEAQ. This CDR3 is 11 amino acids long. The sample consisted of peripheral blood. This sequence was found in a man in his forties or fifties with active or convalescent COVID-19. V gene TRBV7-6 combines with J gene TRBJ2-1; D unresolved. CDR3 bases: TGTGCCAGCAGCTCCCTCAATGAGCAGTTCTTC. This sequence encodes CASSSLNEQFF.